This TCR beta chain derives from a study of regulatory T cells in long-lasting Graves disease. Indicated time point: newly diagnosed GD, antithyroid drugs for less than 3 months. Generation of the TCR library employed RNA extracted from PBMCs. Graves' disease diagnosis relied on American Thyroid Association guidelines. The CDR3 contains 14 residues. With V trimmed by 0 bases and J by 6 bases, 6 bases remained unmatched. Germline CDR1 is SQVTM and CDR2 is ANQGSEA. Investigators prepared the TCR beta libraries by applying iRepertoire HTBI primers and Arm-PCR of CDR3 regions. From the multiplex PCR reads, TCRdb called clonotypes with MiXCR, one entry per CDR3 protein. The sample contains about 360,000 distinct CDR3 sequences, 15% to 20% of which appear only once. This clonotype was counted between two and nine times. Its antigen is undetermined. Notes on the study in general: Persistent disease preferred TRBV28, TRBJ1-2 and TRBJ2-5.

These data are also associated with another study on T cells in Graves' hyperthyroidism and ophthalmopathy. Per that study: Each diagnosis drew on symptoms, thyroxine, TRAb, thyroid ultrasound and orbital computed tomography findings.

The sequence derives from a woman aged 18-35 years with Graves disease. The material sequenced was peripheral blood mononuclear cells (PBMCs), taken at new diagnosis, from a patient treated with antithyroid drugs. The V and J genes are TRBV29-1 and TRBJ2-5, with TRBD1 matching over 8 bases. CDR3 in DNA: TGCAGCGTTGAAGAAGGTCAGGGGGCTAAGACCCAGTACTTC. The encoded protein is CSVEEGQGAKTQYF.